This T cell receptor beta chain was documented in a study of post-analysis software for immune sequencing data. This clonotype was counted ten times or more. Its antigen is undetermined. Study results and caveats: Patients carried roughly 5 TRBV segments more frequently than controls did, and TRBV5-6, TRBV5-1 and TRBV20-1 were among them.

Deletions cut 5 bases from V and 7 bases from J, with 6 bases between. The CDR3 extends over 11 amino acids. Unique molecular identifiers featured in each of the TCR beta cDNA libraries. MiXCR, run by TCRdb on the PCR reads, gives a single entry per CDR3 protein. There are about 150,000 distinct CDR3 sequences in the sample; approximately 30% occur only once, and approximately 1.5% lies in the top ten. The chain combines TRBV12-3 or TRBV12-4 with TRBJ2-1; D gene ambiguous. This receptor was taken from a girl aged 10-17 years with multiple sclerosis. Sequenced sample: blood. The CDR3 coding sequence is TGTGCCAGCAGTCCCGCGAATGAGCAGTTCTTC. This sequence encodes CASSPANEQFF.